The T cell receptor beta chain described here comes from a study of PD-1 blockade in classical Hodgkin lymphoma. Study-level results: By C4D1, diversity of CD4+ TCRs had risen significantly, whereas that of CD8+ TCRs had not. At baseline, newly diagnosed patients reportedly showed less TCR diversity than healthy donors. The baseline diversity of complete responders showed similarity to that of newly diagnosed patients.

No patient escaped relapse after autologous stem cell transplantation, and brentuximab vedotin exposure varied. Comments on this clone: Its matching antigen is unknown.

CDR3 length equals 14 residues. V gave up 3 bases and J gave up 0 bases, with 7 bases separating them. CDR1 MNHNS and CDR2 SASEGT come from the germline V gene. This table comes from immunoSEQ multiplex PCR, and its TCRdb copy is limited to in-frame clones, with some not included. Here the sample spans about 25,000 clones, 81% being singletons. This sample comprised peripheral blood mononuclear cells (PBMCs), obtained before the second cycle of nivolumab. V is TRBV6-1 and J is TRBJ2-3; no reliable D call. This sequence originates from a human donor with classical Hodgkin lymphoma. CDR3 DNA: TGTGCCAGCAGTGATGTGGTTAGCACAGATACGCAGTATTTT. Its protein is CASSDVVSTDTQYF.